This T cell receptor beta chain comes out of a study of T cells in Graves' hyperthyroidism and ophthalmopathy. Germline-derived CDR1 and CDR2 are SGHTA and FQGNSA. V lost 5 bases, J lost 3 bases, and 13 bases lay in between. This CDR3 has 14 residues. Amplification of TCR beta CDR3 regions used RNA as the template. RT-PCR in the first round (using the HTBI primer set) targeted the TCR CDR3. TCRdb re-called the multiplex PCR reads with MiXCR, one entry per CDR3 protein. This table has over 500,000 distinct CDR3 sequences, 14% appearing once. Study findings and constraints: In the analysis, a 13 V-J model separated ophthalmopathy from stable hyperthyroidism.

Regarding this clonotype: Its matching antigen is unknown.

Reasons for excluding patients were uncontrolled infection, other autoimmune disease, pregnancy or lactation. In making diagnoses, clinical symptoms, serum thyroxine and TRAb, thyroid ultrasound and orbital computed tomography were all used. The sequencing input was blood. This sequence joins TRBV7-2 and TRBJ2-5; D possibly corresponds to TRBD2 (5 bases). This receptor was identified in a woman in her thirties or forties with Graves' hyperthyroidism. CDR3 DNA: TGTGCCAGCAGCCCCTCGGGGATGGAAGAGACCCAGTACTTC. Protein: CASSPSGMEETQYF.